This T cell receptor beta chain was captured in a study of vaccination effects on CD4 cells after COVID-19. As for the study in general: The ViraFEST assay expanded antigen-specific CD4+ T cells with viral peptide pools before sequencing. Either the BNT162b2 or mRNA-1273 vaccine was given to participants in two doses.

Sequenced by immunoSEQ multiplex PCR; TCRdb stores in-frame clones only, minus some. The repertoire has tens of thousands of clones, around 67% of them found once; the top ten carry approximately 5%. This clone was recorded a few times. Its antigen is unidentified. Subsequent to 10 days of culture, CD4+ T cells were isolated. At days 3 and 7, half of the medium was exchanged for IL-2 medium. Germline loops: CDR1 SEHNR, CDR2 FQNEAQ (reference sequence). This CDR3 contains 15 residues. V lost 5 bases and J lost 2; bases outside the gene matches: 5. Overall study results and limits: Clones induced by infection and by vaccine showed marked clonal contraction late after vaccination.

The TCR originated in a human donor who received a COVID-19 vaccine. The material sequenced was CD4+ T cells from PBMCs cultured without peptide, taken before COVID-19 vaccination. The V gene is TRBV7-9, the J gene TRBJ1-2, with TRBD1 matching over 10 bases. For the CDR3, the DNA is TGTGCCAGCAGCCCTCAGACAGGGGGCAACTATGGCTACACCTTC. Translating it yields CASSPQTGGNYGYTF.